The 19 T cell receptor beta chains given below trace back to one sample, sequenced in a study of T cell responses to AZD1222 COVID-19 vaccine. Clones were read by immunoSEQ multiplex PCR, and TCRdb kept only the in-frame ones, dropping some. The top ten hold approximately 8% of the sample, which has around 150,000 clones, 91% seen once. The specimen was peripheral blood, collected 28 days after the second dose of the MenACWY control vaccine. The source is an adult who received the MenACWY meningococcal vaccine as a control.

This clone was counted a single time. J is TRBJ1-5 and V is TRBV7-8, with D possibly matching TRBD1 (6 bases). CDR3 length: 15 residues. V gave up 0 bases and J gave up 7 bases, with 13 bases separating them. CDR1 is SGHVS and CDR2 is FQNEAQ in the germline V gene. CDR3 sequence: CASSLAGGTGQPQHF. DNA for the CDR3: TGTGCCAGCAGCTTAGCAGGGGGGACGGGGCAGCCCCAGCATTTT.

The chain combines TRBV9 with TRBJ2-3; tentative D call: TRBD1 (6 bases). The V end lost 3 bases, the J end lost 2 bases, and 13 bases lay between the germline ends. CDR3 size: 15 residues. Germline V gives CDR1 SGDLS, CDR2 YYNGEE. The CDR3 region is CASSAQGLDTDTQYF. In DNA, the CDR3 is TGTGCCAGCAGCGCCCAGGGGTTAGACACAGATACGCAGTATTTT. Variable domain in full (rest from reference TRBV9 and TRBJ2-3): DSGVTQTPKHLITATGQRVTLRCSPRSGDLSVYWYQQSLDQGLQFLIQYYNGEERAKGNILERFSAQQFPDLHSELNLSSLELGDSALYFCASSAQGLDTDTQYFGPGTRLTVL.

This clone showed up just a few times. V gene TRBV7-3 combines with J gene TRBJ2-7, with a possible D match to TRBD1 (6 bases). The germline V gene has CDR1 SGHTA and CDR2 FQGTGA. The V gene lost 4 bases and the J gene lost 5 bases, with 12 bases spanning the gap. The CDR3 spans 13 residues. The CDR3 loop is CASSSTQGNEQYF. Written as DNA, the CDR3 is TGTGCCAGCAGCTCCACGCAGGGGAACGAGCAGTACTTC.

A few counts support this clone. The chain recombines TRBV27 with TRBJ2-3; the match to TRBD1 covers 7 bases. V shed 4 bases and J 3 bases; nucleotides not matched to a gene: 10. Looked up from germline, CDR1 is MNHEY and CDR2 is SMNVEV (reference sequence). CDR3 length: 16 amino acids. The CDR3 coding sequence is TGTGCCAGCAGTTCCACCCCGGCAGGGGGAACAGATACGCAGTATTTT. This translates into CASSSTPAGGTDTQYF.

The chain couples TRBV28 to TRBJ2-7; 9 nucleotides match TRBD2. There are 13 residues in the CDR3. Germline CDR1 is MDHEN and CDR2 is SYDVKM. V trimming: 6 bases; J trimming: 4 bases; junction bases outside the gene matches: 4. For the CDR3, the DNA is TGTGCCAGCAGAAATAGCGGGAGTTACGAGCAGTACTTC. Protein product: CASRNSGSYEQYF.

The chain joins TRBV27 to TRBJ1-1; D unclear. Trimming stripped 4 bases from V and 2 bases from J, with 11 bases between. This CDR3 has 14 residues. Germline CDR1 reads MNHEY; CDR2 reads SMNVEV (reference sequence). CDR3 DNA: TGTGCCAGCAGTTCGGAACGATCTAACACTGAAGCTTTCTTT. As protein: CASSSERSNTEAFF.

Remarks on this clone: The identical CDR3 is also encoded by other nucleotide sequences in the sample. The rearrangement joins TRBV18 to TRBJ2-1, with D possibly called TRBD1 or TRBD2 (5 bases each). V was shortened by 2 bases and J by 6 bases, with 5 bases between the two germline ends. The CDR3 length is 12 residues. Germline assignment: CDR1 KGHSH and CDR2 LQKENI. CDR3 in amino acids: CASSPGGNEQFF. The CDR3 DNA reads TGTGCCAGCTCACCAGGGGGCAATGAGCAGTTCTTC.

The genes are TRBV11-2 and TRBJ1-4; possible D gene TRBD1, 5 bases. Deletions cut 0 bases from V and 4 bases from J, with 6 bases between. Germline CDR1 SGHAT, CDR2 FQNNGV. The CDR3 runs to 14 residues. DNA of the CDR3: TGTGCCAGCAGCTTAGAGACAGTTAATGAAAAACTGTTTTTT. It is translated as CASSLETVNEKLFF.

The rearrangement joins TRBV15 to TRBJ2-2; the match to TRBD1 covers 12 bases. Germline loops: CDR1 LNHNV, CDR2 YYDKDF (reference sequence). This CDR3 is 17 amino acids long. V was pared by 1 base and J by 6 bases, with 6 bases of the junction left unmatched. The CDR3 is CATSRGSGTGGSGELFF. The CDR3 region has the DNA TGTGCCACCAGCAGAGGATCCGGGACAGGGGGCTCCGGGGAGCTGTTTTTT.

V and J are TRBV16 and TRBJ2-7; 15 nucleotides line up with TRBD2. Germline CDR1 KGHSY, CDR2 FQNENV. The ends lost 2 bases at V and 4 bases at J; junction bases unmatched: 6. The CDR3 consists of 17 residues. CDR3 in DNA: TGTGCCAGCAGCCAACCGGGACTAGCGGGAGGTCGTTACGAGCAGTACTTC. As protein: CASSQPGLAGGRYEQYF.

This chain links TRBV7-2 with TRBJ2-3; D may be TRBD1 (6 bases). CDR3 length: 17 amino acids. Germline V gene data show CDR1 as SGHTA and CDR2 as FQGNSA. V shed 0 bases and J shed 3 bases, with 16 bases lying between them. The CDR3 here is CASSLALGVGATDTQYF. In DNA, the CDR3 is TGTGCCAGCAGCTTAGCGTTAGGGGTGGGGGCTACAGATACGCAGTATTTT. The whole variable domain, filled in from reference TRBV7-2 and TRBJ2-3, reads GAGVSQSPSNKVTEKGKDVELRCDPISGHTALYWYRQSLGQGLEFLIYFQGNSAPDKSGLPSDRFSAERTGGSVSTLTIQRTQQEDSAVYLCASSLALGVGATDTQYFGPGTRLTVL.

This sequence joins TRBV29-1 and TRBJ2-5, with a weak D call TRBD2 (6 bases). Between the trimmed V and J ends, which lost 4 bases and 4 bases, there was a span of 10 bases. In germline, CDR1 is SQVTM, CDR2 ANQGSEA. This CDR3 has 12 amino acids. CDR3 sequence reads: CSVGLGGETQYF. DNA for the CDR3: TGCAGCGTTGGGTTGGGAGGAGAGACCCAGTACTTC.

The genes are TRBV5-6 and TRBJ2-1; D is ambiguous. V gave up 0 bases and J gave up 6 bases, with 7 bases separating them. The CDR3 extends over 13 amino acids. Looked up from germline, CDR1 is SGHDT and CDR2 is YYEEEE. DNA for the CDR3: TGTGCCAGCAGCTTGGACCGCCCCAATGAGCAGTTCTTC. It encodes CASSLDRPNEQFF.

In DNA, the CDR3 is TGCGCCAGCAGCCTGGGGAGGGCCCAAGAGACCCAGTACTTC. It is translated as CASSLGRAQETQYF. The gene calls are TRBV5-1 and TRBJ2-5, with 7 bases matching TRBD2. The junction had 4 bases not matched to a gene; V was cut back by 4 bases and J by 1 base. The CDR3 loop spans 14 amino acids. The germline gives CDR1 SGHRS, CDR2 YFSETQ.

The chain links TRBV5-1 to TRBJ2-3; TRBD1 matches 7 bases. CDR3 length: 16 residues. The V segment lost 0 bases and the J segment 2 bases; nucleotides outside the gene matches: 6. Germline V CDR1 and CDR2: SGHRS, YFSETQ. The CDR3 region has the DNA TGCGCCAGCAGCTTGGGGCAACAGGGGACCACAGATACGCAGTATTTT. This translates into CASSLGQQGTTDTQYF.

V and J are TRBV19 and TRBJ1-1, with TRBD1 matching over 8 bases. Trimming took 5 bases from V and 0 from J; bases not matched to a gene: 8. There are 16 residues in the CDR3. Germline values: CDR1 LNHDA, CDR2 SQIVND (reference sequence). This chain's CDR3 is CASSLPPGGLNTEAFF. DNA for the CDR3: TGTGCCAGTAGTCTACCTCCAGGGGGCCTGAACACTGAAGCTTTCTTT.

The chain joins TRBV5-1 to TRBJ1-2; 7 bases line up with TRBD1. The CDR3 is made up of 18 amino acids. CDR1 and CDR2 (germline): SGHRS, YFSETQ. Trimming took 0 bases from V and 6 from J; bases not matched to a gene: 17. The CDR3 sequence is CASSLERESGGLSDGYTF. The CDR3 DNA sequence: TGCGCCAGCAGCTTGGAGAGGGAGTCAGGGGGTTTGTCGGATGGCTACACCTTC.

The J gene is TRBJ1-5, the V gene TRBV19; TRBD1 aligns across 9 bases. V lost 5 bases to trimming and J lost 4 bases; unmatched junction nucleotides: 6. This CDR3 comprises 15 residues. From germline, CDR1 is LNHDA and CDR2 SQIVND (reference sequence). CDR3 sequence (DNA): TGTGCCAGTAGTCGAGGGACAGGGACGAATCAGCCCCAGCATTTT. Its translation: CASSRGTGTNQPQHF.

The chain recombines TRBV6-6 with TRBJ1-2; 7 bases map to TRBD1. Unmatched junction bases numbered 14, after V lost 5 bases and J lost 2 bases. The CDR3 has 17 residues. CDR1 is MNHNY and CDR2 is SVGAGI in the germline V gene (reference sequence). CDR3 DNA: TGTGCCAGCAGTCTATCCAGCGGGGAGACAGGGAACTATGGCTACACCTTC. Encoded protein: CASSLSSGETGNYGYTF.